These T cell receptor beta chains were read from a single sample in a study of shared clonotypes between healthy human individuals. Generated by immunoSEQ multiplex PCR, the TCRdb table keeps only in-frame clones and is missing some. The table has millions of clones, 85% to 95% seen once. The sample comprised naive CD8+ T cells from PBMCs. These receptors all come from a man between 18 and 29 years old in good health. Some clones in this sample may be carry-over from other donors' samples. The CDR3 runs from the conserved cysteine through the conserved F or W. The D gene is left open where the match is weak. Only some rows state a clone size, as once, few, many or a class for expanded clones.

clone size	J gene	D gene	V gene	CDR3 DNA	CDR3 protein
.	TRBJ2-7	.	TRBV21-1	TGTGCCAGCAGCAAAGCGAGCAGACCCAGCTCCTACGAGCAGTACTTC	CASSKASRPSSYEQYF
.	TRBJ1-1	.	TRBV29-1	TGCAGCGTTGATGCCGTGGGGATCGTGAACACTGAAGCTTTCTTT	CSVDAVGIVNTEAFF
.	TRBJ2-2	TRBD2	TRBV27	TGTGCCAGCAGCCCGGGGGGGTCGGGCACCGGGGAGCTGTTTTTT	CASSPGGSGTGELFF
.	TRBJ2-3	TRBD1	TRBV6-4	TGTGCCAGCAGTGAATCCCCGGGACAGGGGGCAGATACGCAGTATTTT	CASSESPGQGADTQYF
.	TRBJ1-2	TRBD1	TRBV9	TGTGCCAGCAGCGTAGCAGGGGGACCCGGGCAGGGCTACACCTTC	CASSVAGGPGQGYTF
.	TRBJ2-7	TRBD2	TRBV15	TGTGCCACCAGCATAGGACTAGCGGTCAACTACGAGCAGTACTTC	CATSIGLAVNYEQYF
few	TRBJ1-1	.	TRBV11-2	TGTGCCAGCGGGATAGTTATGAACACTGAAGCTTTCTTT	CASGIVMNTEAFF
few	TRBJ2-7	.	TRBV9	TGTGCCAGCAGCCCACCCTCCTACGAGCAGTACTTC	CASSPPSYEQYF
.	TRBJ2-3	.	TRBV5-1	TGCGCCAGCAGCTTGGCCGGGGGAGATACGCAGTATTTT	CASSLAGGDTQYF
.	TRBJ1-2	TRBD1	TRBV4-1	TGCGCCAGCAGCCAAGAAGGGACAGCGAACTATGGCTACACCTTC	CASSQEGTANYGYTF
.	TRBJ2-2	.	TRBV28	TGTGCCAGCAGTCCGAGGGGCTCCCGGAACACCGGGGAGCTGTTTTTT	CASSPRGSRNTGELFF
once	TRBJ2-2	TRBD2	TRBV28	TGTGCCAGCAGTTCAGCGGGAGGGCGGTGGGACGGGGAGCTGTTTTTT	CASSSAGGRWDGELFF
.	TRBJ2-7	.	TRBV13	TGTGCCAGCAGCCGAGGACGCTCCGAGCAGTACTTC	CASSRGRSEQYF
.	TRBJ1-5	TRBD1	TRBV28	TGTGCCAGCAGTTCGAGGGACAGGCATATGACTAGCAATCAGCCCCAGCATTTT	CASSSRDRHMTSNQPQHF
.	TRBJ2-7	.	TRBV29-1	TGCAGCGTTCTCGACAGGATTAGCTCCTACGAGCAGTACTTC	CSVLDRISSYEQYF
.	TRBJ2-7	.	TRBV19	TGTGCCAGTAGTATCGGCGGGAACGAGCAGTACTTC	CASSIGGNEQYF
.	TRBJ2-2	.	TRBV10-3	TGTGCCATCGGGCCGAACACCGGGGAGCTGTTTTTT	CAIGPNTGELFF
.	TRBJ1-1	.	TRBV4-3	TGCGCCAGCAGCCACAGGGAAGGTGGCACTGAAGCTTTCTTT	CASSHREGGTEAFF
.	TRBJ1-5	.	TRBV6-1	TGTGCCAGCAGAGCCAGACAAAGCAATCAGCCCCAGCATTTT	CASRARQSNQPQHF
.	TRBJ2-5	.	TRBV27	TGTGCCAGCAGCCCCCTCACACAAGAGACCCAGTACTTC	CASSPLTQETQYF
.	TRBJ2-3	TRBD2	TRBV7-6	TGTGCCAGCAGCTTAACCTCTAGCGGGAGGACAGATACGCAGTATTTT	CASSLTSSGRTDTQYF
.	TRBJ2-7	TRBD2	TRBV7-2	TGTGCCAGCAGCTTATTCCTTAGCGGGAAATACGAGCAGTACTTC	CASSLFLSGKYEQYF
.	TRBJ1-1	TRBD1	TRBV19	TGTGCCAGTAGTGTACAACCGGGACAGGGGAGCGAAGCTTTCTTT	CASSVQPGQGSEAFF
once	TRBJ2-1	.	TRBV11-2	TGTGCCAGCAGCTCCCTGGCGGGGTGGAGCTCCTACAATGAGCAGTTCTTC	CASSSLAGWSSYNEQFF
.	TRBJ2-2	.	TRBV7-3	TGTGCCAGCAGCTTCCGGACAGGGGAGCTGTTTTTT	CASSFRTGELFF
.	TRBJ2-6	TRBD2	TRBV11-2	TGTGCCAGCATAACCCGGGAGGCTGGGGCCAACGTCCTGACTTTC	CASITREAGANVLTF
.	TRBJ2-6	.	TRBV9	TGTGCCAGCAGCGTAGTGATAGGCAGGGAGTTCGCTGGGGCCAACGTCCTGACTTTC	CASSVVIGREFAGANVLTF
.	TRBJ1-1	.	TRBV27	TGTGCCAGCAGTTTATTAGGGGCCTATAGTGAAGCTTTCTTT	CASSLLGAYSEAFF
.	TRBJ2-5	TRBD2	TRBV15	TGTGCCACCAGCGCAGAGGCCGGACTAGCGGGAGGTTGGGAGACCCAGTACTTC	CATSAEAGLAGGWETQYF
.	TRBJ1-5	TRBD1	TRBV10-3	TGTGCCATCAGTGGCGGGACAGGGGTAGGTCAGCCCCAGCATTTT	CAISGGTGVGQPQHF
.	TRBJ2-1	TRBD2	TRBV28	TGTGCCAGCAGTGACCCTAGCGGGAGCTCCTACAATGAGCAGTTCTTC	CASSDPSGSSYNEQFF
.	TRBJ2-7	TRBD2	TRBV11-2	TGTGCCAGCAGCTTATTCGGGAGGTTACCCTCCTACGAGCAGTACTTC	CASSLFGRLPSYEQYF
.	TRBJ1-2	.	TRBV7-9	TGTGCCAGCAGCCCCGGACAGCCTGATGGCTACACCTTC	CASSPGQPDGYTF
.	TRBJ2-3	TRBD2	TRBV4-3	TGCGCCAGCAGCTATCGGGGTAGCGGGGTCGGAGATACGCAGTATTTT	CASSYRGSGVGDTQYF
.	TRBJ2-5	.	TRBV12-2	TGTGCAAGTCGCTTAGGGGACAGGGAGTTGTGGACCCAGTACTTC	CASRLGDRELWTQYF
.	TRBJ2-7	TRBD2	TRBV27	TGTGCCAGCAGTGCTCTACTAGCGGGGAACTACGAGCAGTACTTC	CASSALLAGNYEQYF
.	TRBJ2-1	TRBD2	TRBV4-2	TGTGCCAGCAGCCGATCCGGAAGACTAGCGGGAGGAAATGAGCAGTTCTTC	CASSRSGRLAGGNEQFF
.	TRBJ2-2	.	TRBV4-1	TGCGCCAGCAGCCAAGATGTAAGGCCGAACACCGGGGAGCTGTTTTTT	CASSQDVRPNTGELFF
.	TRBJ2-1	TRBD2	TRBV5-1	TGCGCCAGCAGCTTGCCTGGGACTAGCGGGTACAATGAGCAGTTCTTC	CASSLPGTSGYNEQFF
.	TRBJ1-5	.	TRBV29-1	TGCAGCGTTACCACAGGGTTTCGACAGCCCCAGCATTTT	CSVTTGFRQPQHF
.	TRBJ2-3	.	TRBV9	TGTGCCAGCAGCGTAGCTAAGGGGATTACAGATACGCAGTATTTT	CASSVAKGITDTQYF
.	TRBJ2-7	TRBD2	TRBV2	TGTGCCGGCAATCGCGGGGGGGTTACCTACGAGCAGTACTTC	CAGNRGGVTYEQYF
.	TRBJ2-5	.	TRBV25-1	TGTGCCAGCAGTGAATCGTGGGCGTACCAAGAGACCCAGTACTTC	CASSESWAYQETQYF
.	TRBJ2-1	TRBD2	TRBV9	TGTGCCAGCAGCGTAGCCCCTAGCGGGAACGACAATGAGCAGTTCTTC	CASSVAPSGNDNEQFF
.	TRBJ1-1	.	TRBV10-3	TGTGCCATCAGTGACCCCCCCAGGGCGATGAACACTGAAGCTTTCTTT	CAISDPPRAMNTEAFF